This T cell receptor (beta chain) was profiled in a study of CD8 T cells in ankylosing spondylitis. The study's findings and limits: Ankylosing spondylitis blood seemed to carry a telltale TCR beta motif made of under ten highly homologous variants. Earlier work had already found some motif variants in reactive arthritis synovial fluid and blood. Significantly higher representation of disease-linked clones was reported for matched ankylosing spondylitis synovial fluid. Disease-linked clones were CD8+ and relatively rare in peripheral blood.

About this clonotype: The antigen is not known.

TCR beta libraries were made by quantitative 5'-RACE with molecular barcodes. TCRdb independently ran MiXCR on the 5' RACE reads; one entry per CDR3 protein. The top ten hold around 19% of the sample, which has over 700,000 distinct CDR3 sequences, roughly 19% seen once. V was pared by 5 bases and J by 1 base, with 9 bases of the junction left unmatched. Germline V gene data show CDR1 as MNHNS and CDR2 as SASEGT. This CDR3 has 16 residues. The chain has TRBV6-1 and TRBJ1-1, with 8 bases aligning to TRBD1. The sequencing input was blood, either unsorted or a sorted T cell fraction (not recorded which). This receptor was identified in a male donor with ankylosing spondylitis. This CDR3 is CASSLTRTGKNTEAFF. CDR3 in DNA: TGTGCCAGCAGTCTAACCCGGACAGGGAAGAACACTGAAGCTTTCTTT.